This TCR beta chain appears in the sequencing data of a study of cytomegalovirus exposure and HLA in healthy donors. Whole-study context: For the approximately 360 genotyped donors, roughly 81% fell within the Caucasian-associated ancestry cluster.

Primers for the PCR totalled 60 Vbeta and 13 Jbeta. The repertoire was sequenced with immunoSEQ multiplex PCR; TCRdb's copy has only in-frame clones and lacks some. The sample records approximately 150,000 clones, roughly 80% being singletons. Study-level findings and limits: Association of a missense DCLRE1C variant with TCR beta V- and J-gene trimming was reported in a later analysis. Reports showed the classifier diagnosing cytomegalovirus status with high specificity and sensitivity.

For this clone: Its antigen is as yet unknown.

Sequenced: PBMCs. This receptor was obtained from a young man in good health and CMV-seronegative.

CDR3 residues: CSARTGYDTF. As DNA, the CDR3 is TGCAGCGCAAGGACAGGGTATGACACCTTC. V gene TRBV29-1 combines with J gene TRBJ1-2; the match to TRBD1 covers 8 bases. V was pared by 7 bases and J by 12 bases, with 7 bases of the junction left unmatched. Per germline, CDR1 SQVTM and CDR2 ANQGSEA. The CDR3 sequence is 10 residues long.